The entry that follows covers one TCR beta chain sequence. Its antigen is undetermined. The investigators reverse transcribed all of the isolated RNA, so they sequenced expressed TCRB transcripts. Sequencing was performed with immunoSEQ multiplex PCR; in TCRdb, only in-frame clones are kept and a portion is missing. The sample records approximately 140,000 clones, around 9% being singletons. The CDR3 contains 13 residues. The V gene's germline CDR1 is SGHRS and CDR2 YFSETQ. Trimming stripped 9 bases from V and 5 bases from J, with 16 bases between. This entry comes from a study of beta chain features in type 1 diabetes. Study in general: Across the samples, about 110,000,000 sorted cells were examined in total.

Only one heparinised blood draw was taken per donor, and its volume averaged around 100 mL. Staining for CD45RO/CCR7/CD25/CD127/CD95/CD27 allowed sorting of CD4+ naive, central memory, regulatory and stem cell-like memory cells. General study results and limits: There was a moderate but significant shortening of TCRB CDR3s in all four CD4+ subsets of Type 1 diabetes patients.

This TCR derives from a man aged 25-40 years with type 1 diabetes. The chain employs TRBV5-1 and TRBJ2-3, with D possibly TRBD1 on 6 matching bases. Sequenced input: central memory CD4+ T cells from blood. The CDR3 spells CATCTGTQDTQYF. CDR3 DNA: TGCGCCACATGTACCGGGACACAAGATACGCAGTATTTT.